This TCR beta chain was recorded in a study of T cells after posttransplantation cyclophosphamide (dated by TCRdb to 2016 to 2017). Looking at the study overall: T cell repertoire reconstitution was tracked by TRB sequencing after myeloablative bone marrow transplantation in which posttransplantation cyclophosphamide was used as GVHD prophylaxis. TRA and TRB clonality were tightly correlated in several samples, so subsequent TCR analyses focused on TRB only. Blood from all 35 or so PTCy patients who had 1-year posttransplant specimens underwent TRB sequencing. Public TRB sequences were compared against a database of over 3,600 sequences linked to responses to pathogens, tumor antigens, self-antigens and alloantigens. In 3 patients, TRB sequencing was also performed on up to about 3 more blood samples taken 2 to 5.2 years after transplant, and in 4 patients, pretransplant blood was also TRB-sequenced. Antigen receptor sequencing was done on samples from about 38 PTCy-treated patients and from over 15 related bone marrow donors of those patients. Here is what the overall study found, with its caveats: The TRB repertoires of T cells infiltrating skin or the GI tract showed only limited overlap with the TRB repertoires found in blood. Across about 49 patients, TRB clonality was highly associated with recipient CMV seropositivity and CMV reactivation, and PTCy diversity was similar to diversity in CNI/methotrexate controls. Donor-recipient similarity was low at 1-2 months but rose over the first year, and later blood repertoires were often dominated by donor CD8+ memory clones.

Genomic DNA was used for TRB sequencing, which was performed with the immunoSEQ assay at survey resolution or with the hsTCRB kit. Per the original workflow: The immunoSEQ software handled the initial read processing, while the LymphoSeq R package was used for the repertoire analyses. Clonality was calculated as 1 minus normalized Shannon entropy, and the Gini coefficient was also calculated for each TRB dataset. To infer phenotypes in unsorted samples, TRB sequences from sorted subsets of the recipient or donor were mapped onto the unsorted samples of the same recipient. The table comes from immuneACCESS by way of TCRdb, which keeps in-frame sequences with V and J called. Part of the clones is missing from these tables; in studies checked, under half for an unresolved V gene and the rest for unknown reasons. Clonal size and the V and J genes are those of that table, whereas D and trimming came from the DNA. This sample gives approximately 50,000 clones in total; 85% to 95% of them show up just once. The ten largest clones take up about 3% of the sample.

Trimming costs V 6 bases and J 5 bases, and their ends lie 16 bases apart. The CDR3 sequence holds 15 residues, the cysteine and phenylalanine included. CDR3 DNA only is kept here, 45 bases in frame from base 1. According to the germline V gene, CDR1 reads KGHSH and CDR2 reads LQKENI. As for this clone: Its antigen is still unknown. No base-level quality is on record; no much larger clone is a single base apart.

On the day of marrow donation, related bone marrow donors gave peripheral blood samples. Mononuclear cells from peripheral blood and bone marrow were separated by Ficoll-Hypaque density centrifugation and then cryopreserved. The specimen was PBMCs. This chain joins TRBV18 to TRBJ2-2, with the D segment identity uncertain. The receptor was derived from a woman in her thirties in good health and a related stem cell transplant donor. The DNA sequence reads TGTGCCAGCTCCTACAGCCTAACTGATACCGGGGAGCTGTTTTTT. Its coded protein is CASSYSLTDTGELFF.